The 15 T cell receptor beta chains below come from one sample, sequenced in a study of cytomegalovirus exposure and HLA in healthy donors. Primers: 60 Vbeta forward and 13 Jbeta reverse. Assay: immunoSEQ multiplex PCR; the TCRdb copy retains only in-frame clones and omits some. The sample contains about 180,000 clones, approximately 80% of which appear only once. Sequencing was done on a sample of PBMCs. The origin of the receptors is a boy aged 2 to 10 in good health and CMV-seronegative.

The genes are TRBV6-5 and TRBJ2-5, with 8 nucleotides matching TRBD1. Germline trimming cut 0 bases from V and 6 bases from J; bases unmatched to any gene: 6. Germline CDR1 MNHEY, CDR2 SVGAGI. CDR3 size: 15 residues. CDR3 sequence reads: CASSYSRGPTKTQYF. The CDR3 DNA reads as TGTGCCAGCAGTTACTCCAGGGGGCCAACGAAGACCCAGTACTTC.

A remark on this clone: A read error may account for a junction end that differs from germline. The rearrangement links TRBV15 to TRBJ1-3; tentatively, D is TRBD1 (5 bases). The CDR3 has 13 amino acids. CDR1 is LNHNV, CDR2 YYDKDF, per germline (reference sequence). CDR3 sequence: CAASRGLLDTIYF. CDR3 in DNA: TGTGCCGCCAGCCGGGGGTTATTGGACACCATATATTTT.

The chain carries TRBV29-1 and TRBJ2-3; TRBD1 matches at 7 bases. J lost 2 bases, V lost 7 bases, and 6 bases had no gene match. Germline V gene sequence: CDR1 SQVTM, CDR2 ANQGSEA. The CDR3 extends over 13 amino acids. This chain's CDR3 is CSGAGTDTDTQYF. The CDR3, as DNA: TGCAGCGGAGCCGGGACAGACACAGATACGCAGTATTTT.

The chain carries TRBV13 and TRBJ2-3; a weak D match, TRBD2 (5 bases). CDR3 length: 15 amino acids. Between the trimmed V and J ends, which lost 7 bases and 2 bases, there was a span of 16 bases. Germline V gives CDR1 PRHDT, CDR2 FYEKMQ (reference sequence). The CDR3 is CASTHPAGITDTQYF. For the CDR3, the DNA is TGTGCCAGCACCCACCCGGCGGGTATCACAGATACGCAGTATTTT.

The chain joins TRBV6-1 to TRBJ1-3, with 8 bases that match TRBD1. Losses at the gene ends were 0 bases for V and 2 bases for J; bases not matched to a gene: 12. The CDR3 totals 19 residues. Per the germline V gene, CDR1 is MNHNS and CDR2 is SASEGT. The CDR3 reads CASSEAPGQGNGAGNTIYF. DNA of the CDR3: TGTGCCAGCAGTGAAGCGCCTGGACAGGGCAATGGAGCTGGAAACACCATATATTTT.

The J gene is TRBJ2-4, the V gene TRBV19; 7 bases are a match to TRBD2. CDR3 length equals 16 residues. Germline V CDR1 and CDR2: LNHDA, SQIVND (reference sequence). V was clipped by 1 base and J by 0 bases; unmatched bases: 3. This CDR3 reads CASSIAREVAKNIQYF. The CDR3 coding sequence is TGTGCCAGTAGTATAGCCCGGGAGGTAGCCAAAAACATTCAGTACTTC. Filled out from reference TRBV19 and TRBJ2-4, the complete variable domain reads DGGITQSPKYLFRKEGQNVTLSCEQNLNHDAMYWYRQDPGQGLRLIYYSQIVNDFQKGDIAEGYSVSREKKESFPLTVTSAQKNPTAFYLCASSIAREVAKNIQYFGAGTRLSVL.

This chain links TRBV11-2 with TRBJ2-7; tentatively, D is TRBD2 (5 bases). This CDR3 contains 17 residues. CDR1 and CDR2 from the germline V gene are SGHAT and FQNNGV. V gave up 2 bases and J gave up 5 bases, with 22 bases separating them. In nucleotides, the CDR3 is TGTGCCAGCAGCTTACGAAACTGGACGGAGCGGCCGGACGAGCAGTACTTC. It yields the protein CASSLRNWTERPDEQYF.

The J gene is TRBJ1-2, the V gene TRBV27, with 10 bases identical to TRBD1. The CDR3 is 15 amino acids. Germline CDR1 and CDR2: MNHEY and SMNVEV (reference sequence). After removal of 4 bases from V and 4 bases from J, the junction contained 6 bases not matched to a gene. The CDR3 is CASSSRTGGGYGYTF. As DNA, the CDR3 is TGTGCCAGCAGTTCCAGGACAGGGGGTGGCTATGGCTACACCTTC.

This chain links TRBV7-2 with TRBJ2-1; a weak D match, TRBD2 (8 bases). In germline, CDR1 is SGHTA, CDR2 FQGNSA. This CDR3 has 16 residues. Between the trimmed V and J ends, which lost 0 bases and 7 bases, there was a span of 16 bases. The CDR3 protein is CASSLAGGAQGNEQFF. CDR3 nucleotides: TGTGCCAGCAGCTTAGCCGGGGGGGCACAGGGGAATGAGCAGTTCTTC.

This clone has more than one count but fewer than ten. The chain combines TRBV7-9 with TRBJ2-7; a weak D match, TRBD1 (5 bases). The CDR3 totals 14 residues. The germline V and J ends were trimmed by 4 bases and 0 bases, with 10 bases remaining between them. The germline V gene has CDR1 SEHNR and CDR2 FQNEAQ (reference sequence). This CDR3 is CASSSTVSSYEQYF. In DNA, the CDR3 is TGTGCCAGCAGCTCGACAGTAAGCTCCTACGAGCAGTACTTC.

The chain links TRBV5-5 to TRBJ2-7; 9 bases fit TRBD1. CDR3 size: 14 residues. Germline-derived CDR1 and CDR2 are SGHKS and YYEKEE (reference sequence). V was clipped by 5 bases and J by 0 bases; unmatched bases: 3. This chain's CDR3 is CASRGTGSSYEQYV. In DNA, the CDR3 is TGTGCCAGCAGGGGGACAGGGAGCTCCTACGAGCAGTACGTC.

This clone was detected a few times. V is TRBV29-1 and J is TRBJ1-1, with 7 nucleotides matching TRBD1. Germline V gene sequence: CDR1 SQVTM, CDR2 ANQGSEA. Germline trimming cut 0 bases from V and 0 bases from J; bases unmatched to any gene: 7. This CDR3 has 16 residues. In DNA, the CDR3 is TGCAGCGTTGAAGACCGGGACAGCCTCATGAACACTGAAGCTTTCTTT. It translates to CSVEDRDSLMNTEAFF.

For the CDR3, the DNA is TGTGCCAGCAGCTTGGCACTAGCGGGAGGGCTCGAGCAGTACTTC. This gives the protein CASSLALAGGLEQYF. This chain joins TRBV5-6 and TRBJ2-7, with 13 bases aligning to TRBD2. V trimming: 0 bases; J trimming: 6 bases; junction bases outside the gene matches: 3. The CDR3 covers 15 residues. Germline CDR1 is SGHDT and CDR2 is YYEEEE.

The CDR3 sequence is CASTATGGKNEQFF. The DNA of the CDR3 is TGTGCCAGCACCGCCACCGGGGGGAAAAATGAGCAGTTCTTC. The chain has TRBV6-5 and TRBJ2-1; TRBD2 matches at 7 bases. In germline, CDR1 is MNHEY, CDR2 SVGAGI. J was trimmed by 7 bases and V by 7 bases; bases with no gene match: 10. The CDR3 has 14 residues.

The gene calls are TRBV29-1 and TRBJ2-1; tentative D call: TRBD1 (5 bases). This CDR3 contains 14 residues. Trimming left V 4 bases short and J 8 bases short, with 18 bases between. Germline V gene sequence: CDR1 SQVTM, CDR2 ANQGSEA. CDR3 DNA sequence: TGCAGCGTTGTAGTTCAGGGCTCCCATGATGAGCAGTTCTTC. Residues: CSVVVQGSHDEQFF.